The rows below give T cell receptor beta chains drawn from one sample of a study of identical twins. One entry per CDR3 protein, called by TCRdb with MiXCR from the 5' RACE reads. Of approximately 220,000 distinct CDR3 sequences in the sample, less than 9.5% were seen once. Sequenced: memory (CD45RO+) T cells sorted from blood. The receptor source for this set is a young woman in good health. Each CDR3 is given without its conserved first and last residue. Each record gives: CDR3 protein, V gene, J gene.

CDR3aa: ASSLLANSYNEQF
v_gene: TRBV7-2
j_gene: TRBJ2-1

CDR3aa: SADYRAGNTIY
v_gene: TRBV20-1
j_gene: TRBJ1-3

CDR3aa: ASSLSGGVAKNIQY
v_gene: TRBV27
j_gene: TRBJ2-4

CDR3aa: ASARGRGETQY
v_gene: TRBV5-1
j_gene: TRBJ2-5

CDR3aa: ASRSEQIHNEQF
v_gene: TRBV2
j_gene: TRBJ2-1

CDR3aa: SARANVGNAKNIQY
v_gene: TRBV20-1
j_gene: TRBJ2-4

CDR3aa: AITPTGLADTEAF
v_gene: TRBV10-3
j_gene: TRBJ1-1

CDR3aa: ASRRLGTGELF
v_gene: TRBV6-2/TRBV6-3
j_gene: TRBJ2-2

CDR3aa: ASSRDTVTGELF
v_gene: TRBV9
j_gene: TRBJ2-2

CDR3aa: ASSVVSTGPQPGANVLT
v_gene: TRBV4-3
j_gene: TRBJ2-6

CDR3aa: ASSIDRPNYGYT
v_gene: TRBV5-1
j_gene: TRBJ1-2

CDR3aa: ASSRRLPYEQY
v_gene: TRBV5-5
j_gene: TRBJ2-7

CDR3aa: SAGRGDGGINEQF
v_gene: TRBV20-1
j_gene: TRBJ2-1

CDR3aa: ASSDSPTRATDTQY
v_gene: TRBV6-4
j_gene: TRBJ2-3

CDR3aa: ASSLGLAPGNEQF
v_gene: TRBV7-8
j_gene: TRBJ2-1

CDR3aa: SASGRQGGNQPQH
v_gene: TRBV20-1
j_gene: TRBJ1-5

CDR3aa: ASSLVTLNYGYT
v_gene: TRBV12-3/TRBV12-4
j_gene: TRBJ1-2

CDR3aa: SASRGLAGDKQF
v_gene: TRBV20-1
j_gene: TRBJ2-1

CDR3aa: ATSREGGANYGYT
v_gene: TRBV15
j_gene: TRBJ1-2

CDR3aa: SVGRAF
v_gene: TRBV29-1
j_gene: TRBJ1-1

CDR3aa: ASSLVFTANSYNEQF
v_gene: TRBV7-2
j_gene: TRBJ2-1

CDR3aa: ASSSRGANTEAF
v_gene: TRBV7-3
j_gene: TRBJ1-1

CDR3aa: ASSLRGTSYNEQF
v_gene: TRBV18
j_gene: TRBJ2-1

CDR3aa: ATSRGQGEADEQF
v_gene: TRBV15
j_gene: TRBJ2-1

CDR3aa: ASSHGIVTDTQY
v_gene: TRBV3-1
j_gene: TRBJ2-3

CDR3aa: ASSIGSGTGELF
v_gene: TRBV11-3
j_gene: TRBJ2-2

CDR3aa: ASTFSGGQETQY
v_gene: TRBV7-2
j_gene: TRBJ2-5

CDR3aa: ASSQVGINEQF
v_gene: TRBV3-1
j_gene: TRBJ2-1

CDR3aa: ASSLQSARTDTQY
v_gene: TRBV12-3/TRBV12-4
j_gene: TRBJ2-3